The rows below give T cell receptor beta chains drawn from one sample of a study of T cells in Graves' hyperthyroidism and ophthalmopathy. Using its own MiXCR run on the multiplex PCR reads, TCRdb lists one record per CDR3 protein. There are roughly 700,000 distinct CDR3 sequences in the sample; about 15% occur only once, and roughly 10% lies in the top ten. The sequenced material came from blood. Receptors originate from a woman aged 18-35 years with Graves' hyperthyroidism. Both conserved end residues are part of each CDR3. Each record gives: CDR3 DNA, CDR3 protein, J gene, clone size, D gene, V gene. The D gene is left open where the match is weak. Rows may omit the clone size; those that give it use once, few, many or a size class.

CDR3nt: TGTGCCAGCAGTGAGCCCTACCGAGGCAAAAACATTCAGTACTTC
CDR3aa: CASSEPYRGKNIQYF
j_gene: TRBJ2-4
abundance: few
d_gene: NA
v_gene: TRBV25-1

CDR3nt: TGTGCCTGGAGCCCGGGACAGGGTGAAAAACTGTTTTTT
CDR3aa: CAWSPGQGEKLFF
j_gene: TRBJ1-4
abundance: many
d_gene: TRBD1
v_gene: TRBV30

CDR3nt: TGTGCCAGCAGCAACTACCGCCGGGAGACCTACGAGCAGTACTTC
CDR3aa: CASSNYRRETYEQYF
j_gene: TRBJ2-7
abundance: many
d_gene: NA
v_gene: TRBV11-3

CDR3nt: TGTGCCAGCAGTCCCGGGACAGGGGATATCTATGGCTACACCTTC
CDR3aa: CASSPGTGDIYGYTF
j_gene: TRBJ1-2
abundance: few
d_gene: TRBD1
v_gene: TRBV12-3/TRBV12-4

CDR3nt: TGTGCCAGCAGTTACCGCGGCGGGAGCTCCTACAATGAGCAGTTCTTC
CDR3aa: CASSYRGGSSYNEQFF
j_gene: TRBJ2-1
abundance: many
d_gene: TRBD2
v_gene: TRBV6-5

CDR3nt: TGTGCCAGCAGCCCTCCCCAAGTCTTCAACACTGAAGCTTTCTTT
CDR3aa: CASSPPQVFNTEAFF
j_gene: TRBJ1-1
abundance: many
d_gene: NA
v_gene: TRBV2

CDR3nt: TGCGCCAGCAGCCTCGCGACTAGCGGGAGCCTTGGCACAGATACGCAGTATTTT
CDR3aa: CASSLATSGSLGTDTQYF
j_gene: TRBJ2-3
abundance: many
d_gene: TRBD2
v_gene: TRBV5-1

CDR3nt: TGTGCCAGCCGTGTTCCGTCCTACAATGAGCAGTTCTTC
CDR3aa: CASRVPSYNEQFF
j_gene: TRBJ2-1
abundance: few
d_gene: NA
v_gene: TRBV6-1

CDR3nt: TGTGCCAGTAGTATCCGAAGCGGGACCTACAATGAGCAGTTCTTC
CDR3aa: CASSIRSGTYNEQFF
j_gene: TRBJ2-1
abundance: NA
d_gene: TRBD2
v_gene: TRBV19

CDR3nt: TGTGCCAGCAGTGCGGGAGGGGGTAATGAAAAACTGTTTTTT
CDR3aa: CASSAGGGNEKLFF
j_gene: TRBJ1-4
abundance: few
d_gene: NA
v_gene: TRBV6-1

CDR3nt: TGTGCCAGCAGTGAAGACAGGGCACAGCCCCAGCATTTT
CDR3aa: CASSEDRAQPQHF
j_gene: TRBJ1-5
abundance: many
d_gene: NA
v_gene: TRBV2

CDR3nt: TGTGCCAGCAGCGTCACTAGCGGGAGGGCCGAAAATGAGCAGTTCTTC
CDR3aa: CASSVTSGRAENEQFF
j_gene: TRBJ2-1
abundance: NA
d_gene: TRBD2
v_gene: TRBV7-6

CDR3nt: TGTGCCAGCAGCCGCCGGGAGTACGACACAGATACGCAGTATTTT
CDR3aa: CASSRREYDTDTQYF
j_gene: TRBJ2-3
abundance: many
d_gene: NA
v_gene: TRBV7-9

CDR3nt: TGTGCCAGCAGCTTACTCCGGACACTCGCGGGGACTGAAGCTTTCTTT
CDR3aa: CASSLLRTLAGTEAFF
j_gene: TRBJ1-1
abundance: many
d_gene: NA
v_gene: TRBV7-6

CDR3nt: TGTGCCTGGGCGAGGGACAGGGCGAATTGGGAAGCTTTCTTT
CDR3aa: CAWARDRANWEAFF
j_gene: TRBJ1-1
abundance: NA
d_gene: TRBD1
v_gene: TRBV30

CDR3nt: TGTGCCAGCAGCCTAGGGGAAAGGGAGACCCAGTACTTC
CDR3aa: CASSLGERETQYF
j_gene: TRBJ2-5
abundance: many
d_gene: NA
v_gene: TRBV7-9

CDR3nt: TGTGCCAGCAGCTCGGGCAGGGGGCCGGGAAACACCATATATTTT
CDR3aa: CASSSGRGPGNTIYF
j_gene: TRBJ1-3
abundance: NA
d_gene: TRBD1
v_gene: TRBV5-6

CDR3nt: TGCGCCAGCAGCGGGGGACAGGAGACTTTCTTT
CDR3aa: CASSGGQETFF
j_gene: TRBJ1-1
abundance: NA
d_gene: TRBD1
v_gene: TRBV5-1

CDR3nt: TGTGCCAGCAGCTTAGAGAGGGGGGGCACTGAAGCTTTCTTT
CDR3aa: CASSLERGGTEAFF
j_gene: TRBJ1-1
abundance: many
d_gene: NA
v_gene: TRBV5-4

CDR3nt: TGTGCCAGCAGCCAAAGCCAGGGGGGCCTTGACGAGCAGTACTTC
CDR3aa: CASSQSQGGLDEQYF
j_gene: TRBJ2-7
abundance: few
d_gene: NA
v_gene: TRBV3-1

CDR3nt: TGCGCCAGCAGCCAAGGCACGGGAGGGACTAGCGGAACCTACGAGCAGTACTTC
CDR3aa: CASSQGTGGTSGTYEQYF
j_gene: TRBJ2-7
abundance: many
d_gene: TRBD2
v_gene: TRBV4-1

CDR3nt: TGTGCCAGCAGCCGGACAGGGACAGCCTCTGCTAACTATGGCTACACCTTC
CDR3aa: CASSRTGTASANYGYTF
j_gene: TRBJ1-2
abundance: many
d_gene: TRBD1
v_gene: TRBV3-1

CDR3nt: TGTGCCAGCAGTCCCCCGAACACCGGGGAGCTGTTTTTT
CDR3aa: CASSPPNTGELFF
j_gene: TRBJ2-2
abundance: many
d_gene: NA
v_gene: TRBV18

CDR3nt: TGCAGTGCTAGAGATAGGCGGTGGGGTCTAAGCGATCAGCCCCAGCATTTT
CDR3aa: CSARDRRWGLSDQPQHF
j_gene: TRBJ1-5
abundance: few
d_gene: NA
v_gene: TRBV20-1

CDR3nt: TGCGCCAGCAGTCTTAAACGTACAGGGGGCGTCACTGAAGCTTTCTTT
CDR3aa: CASSLKRTGGVTEAFF
j_gene: TRBJ1-1
abundance: few
d_gene: TRBD1
v_gene: TRBV10-1

CDR3nt: TGTGCCAGCAGCCGGACTAGCGGTAACACAGATACGCAGTATTTT
CDR3aa: CASSRTSGNTDTQYF
j_gene: TRBJ2-3
abundance: few
d_gene: TRBD2
v_gene: TRBV7-9

CDR3nt: TGTGCCACCATAACAGAGCTGAACACTGAAGCTTTCTTT
CDR3aa: CATITELNTEAFF
j_gene: TRBJ1-1
abundance: many
d_gene: NA
v_gene: TRBV28

CDR3nt: TGTGCCTGGACCAAGGGGGAGGGGGCTTTCTTT
CDR3aa: CAWTKGEGAFF
j_gene: TRBJ1-1
abundance: few
d_gene: NA
v_gene: TRBV30

CDR3nt: TGCAGTGCGAGCCCACTAGCGGTGGGAACAGATACGCAGTATTTT
CDR3aa: CSASPLAVGTDTQYF
j_gene: TRBJ2-3
abundance: few
d_gene: TRBD2
v_gene: TRBV20-1

CDR3nt: TGCAGCGTTAGTGACCTTGCGTACGAGCAGTACTTC
CDR3aa: CSVSDLAYEQYF
j_gene: TRBJ2-7
abundance: NA
d_gene: NA
v_gene: TRBV29-1

CDR3nt: TGTGCCAGCAGTTACGAACGGGAGGGCCTCCCCAGCTCCTACAATGAGCAGTCCTTC
CDR3aa: CASSYEREGLPSSYNEQSF
j_gene: TRBJ2-1
abundance: few
d_gene: TRBD2
v_gene: TRBV6-9

CDR3nt: TGTGCCAGCGGCTTGGCGGGATCTAGCGGGATAAACACCGGGGAGCTGTTTTTT
CDR3aa: CASGLAGSSGINTGELFF
j_gene: TRBJ2-2
abundance: NA
d_gene: TRBD2
v_gene: TRBV11-2

CDR3nt: TGTGCCACCACCAACTGGACTAGCGGGAGGGCCCAGAATGAGCAGTTCTTC
CDR3aa: CATTNWTSGRAQNEQFF
j_gene: TRBJ2-1
abundance: many
d_gene: TRBD2
v_gene: TRBV15

CDR3nt: TGTGCCAGCTCGACAGGGAGCTCCTACGAGCAGTACTTC
CDR3aa: CASSTGSSYEQYF
j_gene: TRBJ2-7
abundance: many
d_gene: TRBD1
v_gene: TRBV28

CDR3nt: TGTGCCAGCAGCAGATTCCGGGACAGGGATAATCAGCCCCAGCATTTT
CDR3aa: CASSRFRDRDNQPQHF
j_gene: TRBJ1-5
abundance: NA
d_gene: TRBD1
v_gene: TRBV7-2

CDR3nt: TGCAGTGCTAGAGGGACAGAACACTCCTACAATGAGCAGTTCTTC
CDR3aa: CSARGTEHSYNEQFF
j_gene: TRBJ2-1
abundance: NA
d_gene: NA
v_gene: TRBV20-1

CDR3nt: TGCAGTGCTAGAGAGTTGGGACAGGGAGATTCACCCCTCCACTTT
CDR3aa: CSARELGQGDSPLHF
j_gene: TRBJ1-6
abundance: NA
d_gene: TRBD1
v_gene: TRBV20-1

CDR3nt: TGTGCCAGCAGTTATAACCAGGGACCCTACGAGCAGTACTTC
CDR3aa: CASSYNQGPYEQYF
j_gene: TRBJ2-7
abundance: NA
d_gene: NA
v_gene: TRBV6-2/TRBV6-3

CDR3nt: TGCGCCAGCAGCCAGACACCGGTGGGGGTGATCGGCTACACCTTC
CDR3aa: CASSQTPVGVIGYTF
j_gene: TRBJ1-2
abundance: many
d_gene: NA
v_gene: TRBV4-1

CDR3nt: TGTGCCAGCTCACCGCTGGGACTCGGCCAAGAGACCCAGTACTTC
CDR3aa: CASSPLGLGQETQYF
j_gene: TRBJ2-5
abundance: NA
d_gene: NA
v_gene: TRBV18

CDR3nt: TGCAGCTCCCCGGAGCCTAGCGGGAGAACAGATACGCAGTATTTT
CDR3aa: CSSPEPSGRTDTQYF
j_gene: TRBJ2-3
abundance: NA
d_gene: TRBD2
v_gene: TRBV20-1

CDR3nt: TGTGCCAGCACCCCAGGGGGTAGTAGCAATCAGCCCCAGCATTTT
CDR3aa: CASTPGGSSNQPQHF
j_gene: TRBJ1-5
abundance: many
d_gene: TRBD1
v_gene: TRBV6-2/TRBV6-3

CDR3nt: TGTGCCAGCAGCCCAGGGCGTGGTAGCAATCAGCCCCAGCATTTT
CDR3aa: CASSPGRGSNQPQHF
j_gene: TRBJ1-5
abundance: many
d_gene: NA
v_gene: TRBV12-3/TRBV12-4

CDR3nt: TGCAGTGCTAGACGGGATCGAAATTATAACTATGGCTACACCTTC
CDR3aa: CSARRDRNYNYGYTF
j_gene: TRBJ1-2
abundance: NA
d_gene: NA
v_gene: TRBV20-1

CDR3nt: TGTGCCAGCCTGCGGGATACGCAGTATTTT
CDR3aa: CASLRDTQYF
j_gene: TRBJ2-3
abundance: few
d_gene: NA
v_gene: TRBV2

CDR3nt: TGTGCCAGCAGTTCTGCCAAGGCTGGGGCCAACGTCCTGACTTTC
CDR3aa: CASSSAKAGANVLTF
j_gene: TRBJ2-6
abundance: few
d_gene: NA
v_gene: TRBV28

CDR3nt: TGTGCCAGCAGTTTCGGGCAGGGAAGACACAATGAGCAGTTCTTC
CDR3aa: CASSFGQGRHNEQFF
j_gene: TRBJ2-1
abundance: NA
d_gene: NA
v_gene: TRBV12-3/TRBV12-4

CDR3nt: TGCAGTGCTAGAGACCCTCGGACTAGCGGGACCTACGAGCAGTACTTC
CDR3aa: CSARDPRTSGTYEQYF
j_gene: TRBJ2-7
abundance: NA
d_gene: TRBD2
v_gene: TRBV20-1

CDR3nt: TGTGCCAGCCGCAGGGACGGGAGCTACGAGCAGTACTTC
CDR3aa: CASRRDGSYEQYF
j_gene: TRBJ2-7
abundance: many
d_gene: NA
v_gene: TRBV7-9

CDR3nt: TGTGCCACCAGTCGGGACGGGAGAGGTGTCTTCGAGACCCAGTACTTC
CDR3aa: CATSRDGRGVFETQYF
j_gene: TRBJ2-5
abundance: many
d_gene: NA
v_gene: TRBV24-1

CDR3nt: TGTGCCAGCAGCCAGGGCATGGATTCACCCCTCCACTTT
CDR3aa: CASSQGMDSPLHF
j_gene: TRBJ1-6
abundance: few
d_gene: NA
v_gene: TRBV5-4

CDR3nt: TGTGCCTGGAGTACAGGGATTTATGGCTACACCTTC
CDR3aa: CAWSTGIYGYTF
j_gene: TRBJ1-2
abundance: many
d_gene: NA
v_gene: TRBV30

CDR3nt: TGCAGCCGCGACAGGGAGAGGGGAGCTTTCTTT
CDR3aa: CSRDRERGAFF
j_gene: TRBJ1-1
abundance: many
d_gene: TRBD1
v_gene: TRBV29-1

CDR3nt: TGTGCCAGCAGTCACGCTCCGGTACTCTCCTACAATGAGCAGTTCTTC
CDR3aa: CASSHAPVLSYNEQFF
j_gene: TRBJ2-1
abundance: many
d_gene: NA
v_gene: TRBV3-1

CDR3nt: TGTGCCAGCAGGCCAACTAGCGGGGGAGGAGAGACCCAGTACTTC
CDR3aa: CASRPTSGGGETQYF
j_gene: TRBJ2-5
abundance: NA
d_gene: TRBD2
v_gene: TRBV2